The next 27 T cell receptor beta chains were all read from a single sample in a study of identical twins. TCRdb used MiXCR to reprocess the 5' RACE reads, holding one entry per CDR3 protein. This table has some 240,000 distinct CDR3 sequences, over 9.5% appearing once. The source material was memory T cells sorted from blood. Receptor source: a man aged 45-65 years in good health.

This clonotype was detected a few times. The chain has TRBV10-3 and TRBJ1-5; a weak D match, TRBD1 (6 bases). Germline V lookup: CDR1 ENHRY, CDR2 SYGVKD. The CDR3 length is 13 residues. Trimming pared 8 bases from V and 6 bases from J, leaving 14 bases between. CDR3 residues: CAIGEQGSQPQHF. The DNA for the CDR3 is TGTGCCATCGGGGAACAGGGTTCTCAGCCCCAGCATTTT.

V usage is TRBV11-1 and J usage is TRBJ2-6; 10 positions agree with TRBD1. V trimming: 1 base; J trimming: 0 bases; junction bases outside the gene matches: 9. Germline V gene sequence: CDR1 SGHAT, CDR2 FQDESV (reference sequence). The CDR3 covers 20 residues. In nucleotides, the CDR3 is TGTGCCAGCAGCTTAGAAGGGACAGGGGTCTTTTTCTCTGGGGCCAACGTCCTGACTTTC. Translating gives CASSLEGTGVFFSGANVLTF.

This clonotype was counted at least ten times. The chain links TRBV28 to TRBJ2-2; no reliable D call. The CDR3 contains 12 residues. V was clipped by 3 bases and J by 3 bases, with 2 bases between them. Germline lookup yields CDR1 MDHEN and CDR2 SYDVKM. In DNA form, the CDR3 reads TGTGCCAGCAGTTTCCACACCGGGGAGCTGTTTTTT. Its protein product is CASSFHTGELFF.

This clonotype was seen at least ten times. In DNA, the CDR3 is TGCGCCAGCAGCCAAGGGCTGGACAGGGGCTACCACGAGCAGTACTTC. Translating gives CASSQGLDRGYHEQYF. The genes are TRBV4-1 and TRBJ2-7; TRBD1 matches 9 bases. The CDR3 runs 16 residues. Germline CDR1 MGHRA, CDR2 YSYEKL. The junction had 9 bases not matched to a gene; V was cut back by 1 base and J by 5 bases.

This clonotype was found many times. This chain joins TRBV29-1 and TRBJ1-1; a weak D match, TRBD1 (5 bases). This CDR3 has 12 residues. Germline CDR1 reads SQVTM; CDR2 reads ANQGSEA. CDR3 nucleotides: TGCTGTACGGGGGGGGAGAACACTGAAGCTTTCTTT. Translated, it gives CCTGGENTEAFF.

V usage is TRBV7-9 and J usage is TRBJ2-5; a possible D gene is TRBD1 (5 bases). The CDR3 extends over 14 amino acids. Germline V lookup: CDR1 SEHNR, CDR2 FQNEAQ (reference sequence). With 2 bases removed from V and 5 bases from J, the gap between germline ends came to 12 bases. DNA of the CDR3: TGTGCCAGCAGCTTAAGGGGCTCGTGGGAGACCCAGTACTTC. Its protein product is CASSLRGSWETQYF.

This clonotype was picked up many times. J is TRBJ1-1 and V is TRBV20-1; D unresolved. This CDR3 comprises 12 residues. The germline gives CDR1 DFQATT, CDR2 SNEGSKA (reference sequence). Trimming stripped 4 bases from V and 2 bases from J, with 8 bases between. The CDR3 nucleotides are TGCAGTGCTAATCCGGGTAACACTGAAGCTTTCTTT. Protein sequence: CSANPGNTEAFF.

The chain recombines TRBV27 with TRBJ2-7, with D unresolved. Trimming cost V 4 bases and J 2 bases, with 12 bases left between them. The germline CDR1 and CDR2 sequences are MNHEY and SMNVEV (reference sequence). The CDR3 spans 14 residues. The CDR3: CASSSSVKTYEQYF. CDR3 DNA: TGTGCCAGCAGTTCTTCCGTCAAGACCTACGAGCAGTACTTC.

V usage is TRBV20-1 and J usage is TRBJ2-5, with TRBD2 matching over 11 bases. The junction had 14 bases not matched to a gene; V was cut back by 6 bases and J by 5 bases. This CDR3 is 16 amino acids long. Germline loops: CDR1 DFQATT, CDR2 SNEGSKA (reference sequence). In nucleotides, the CDR3 is TGCAGTGCCCGTCCAGGTAGCGGGAGGGTCAGGGAGACCCAGTACTTC. It codes for CSARPGSGRVRETQYF.

In this sample, this clonotype turned up many times. The rearrangement links TRBV5-1 to TRBJ2-1; a weak D match, TRBD2 (5 bases). Germline CDR1 SGHRS, CDR2 YFSETQ. This CDR3 is built from 12 residues. Trimming stripped 4 bases from V and 11 bases from J, with 13 bases between. CDR3 sequence: CASSASREKQFF. The CDR3 nucleotides read TGCGCCAGCAGCGCTAGCCGGGAAAAGCAGTTCTTC.

A remark on this clonotype: Possible read error: a much larger clone is one base away. The V call is TRBV20-1, the J call TRBJ2-1, with a possible D match to TRBD2 (5 bases). Germline CDR1 and CDR2: DFQATT and SNEGSKA (reference sequence). This CDR3 spans 14 amino acids. The CDR3 protein is CSAPPSWENNGQFF. For the CDR3, the DNA is TGCAGTGCTCCTCCAAGTTGGGAGAACAATGGGCAGTTCTTC.

The genes are TRBV5-1 and TRBJ2-1; 13 nucleotides align to TRBD2. Per germline, CDR1 SGHRS and CDR2 YFSETQ. This CDR3 spans 17 amino acids. The J segment lost 7 bases and the V segment lost 4 bases, leaving 11 bases of the junction unmatched. The CDR3 sequence: CASSPLTGTSGENEQFF. Here the CDR3 DNA reads TGCGCCAGCAGCCCCTTAACCGGGACTAGCGGGGAGAATGAGCAGTTCTTC.

This clonotype has only a few counts. The chain carries TRBV24-1 and TRBJ2-7; 10 bases are a match to TRBD1. The CDR3 loop spans 14 amino acids. Unmatched junction bases numbered 3, after V lost 7 bases and J lost 1 base. Germline V gene sequence: CDR1 KGHDR, CDR2 SFDVKD. The CDR3 sequence is CATSPGQGSYEQYF. The CDR3 nucleotides are TGTGCCACCAGCCCGGGACAGGGGTCCTACGAGCAGTACTTC.

This clonotype occurred a few times. This sequence joins TRBV6-1 and TRBJ2-2; 8 positions match TRBD1. This CDR3 has 18 amino acids. The ends lost 6 bases at V and 4 bases at J; junction bases unmatched: 16. Germline V lookup: CDR1 MNHNS, CDR2 SASEGT. The CDR3 nucleotides read TGTGCCAGCAGCCCACAATTAATGACAGGGGCGGTCACCGGGGAGCTGTTTTTT. This gives the protein CASSPQLMTGAVTGELFF.

This clonotype occurred a few times. The rearrangement links TRBV29-1 to TRBJ2-1; 9 nucleotides match TRBD2. Germline CDR1 and CDR2: SQVTM and ANQGSEA. The V gene end was trimmed by 7 bases and the J gene end by 8 bases; junction bases not matched to a gene: 15. This CDR3 has 15 residues. CDR3 amino acids: CSAERRGRAWDEQFF. The DNA of the CDR3 is TGCAGCGCCGAACGTCGCGGGAGGGCCTGGGATGAGCAGTTCTTC.

This clonotype was seen many times. The V gene is TRBV3-1, the J gene TRBJ2-5; D may be TRBD1 or TRBD2 (6 bases each). Trimming took 1 base from V and 1 from J, leaving 19 bases between them. This CDR3 is 18 amino acids long. Germline loops: CDR1 LGHDT, CDR2 YNNKEL (reference sequence). The CDR3 region is CASSQGKQWGATQETQYF. CDR3 in DNA: TGTGCCAGCAGCCAAGGGAAGCAGTGGGGGGCTACCCAAGAGACCCAGTACTTC.

The rearrangement uses TRBV6-5 and TRBJ2-1, with unresolved D. With 0 bases removed from V and 2 bases from J, the gap between germline ends came to 11 bases. CDR1 and CDR2 from the germline V gene are MNHEY and SVGAGI. The CDR3 has 16 amino acids. Here the CDR3 reads CASSYSKVAPYNEQFF. CDR3 in DNA: TGTGCCAGCAGTTACTCGAAGGTGGCGCCCTACAATGAGCAGTTCTTC.

The table lists this clonotype with a count of one. The genes are TRBV7-2 and TRBJ2-2; D ambiguous. Per germline, CDR1 SGHTA and CDR2 FQGNSA. V lost 4 bases, J lost 7 bases, and 4 bases lay in between. The length of the CDR3 is 11 residues. The CDR3 here is CASSSYGELFF. The DNA for the CDR3 is TGTGCCAGCAGCTCTTACGGGGAGCTGTTTTTT.

The chain joins TRBV5-4 to TRBJ2-7; D possibly corresponds to TRBD1 (8 bases). V shed 4 bases and J shed 5 bases, with 16 bases lying between them. The V gene's germline CDR1 is SGHNT and CDR2 YYREEE (reference sequence). This CDR3 region has 14 residues. The CDR3 loop reads CASSRTGGGNEQYF. CDR3 in DNA: TGTGCCAGCAGCCGTACAGGGGGAGGGAACGAGCAGTACTTC.

The sample holds a few counts of this clonotype. This chain connects TRBV2 to TRBJ2-7, with 7 bases matching TRBD2. This CDR3 region has 14 residues. The V gene's germline CDR1 is SNHLY and CDR2 FYNNEI. V trimming: 8 bases; J trimming: 6 bases; junction bases outside the gene matches: 13. The CDR3 sequence is CASQNPWREGEQYF. CDR3 bases: TGTGCCAGCCAAAACCCGTGGAGGGAGGGCGAGCAGTACTTC.

This clonotype was counted ten times or more. The rearrangement joins TRBV2 to TRBJ1-1, with 7 positions matching TRBD1. Germline V gene data show CDR1 as SNHLY and CDR2 as FYNNEI. The CDR3 length is 14 residues. Unmatched junction bases numbered 5, after V lost 7 bases and J lost 0 bases. Here the CDR3 DNA reads TGTGCCAGCACCCTGACAGGGATGAACACTGAAGCTTTCTTT. Protein sequence: CASTLTGMNTEAFF.

V gene TRBV7-9 combines with J gene TRBJ1-4; D not resolved. From germline, CDR1 is SEHNR and CDR2 FQNEAQ (reference sequence). V was clipped by 2 bases and J by 7 bases, with 5 bases between them. This CDR3 has 12 amino acids. The CDR3 sequence is CASSLSAEKLFF. Written as DNA, the CDR3 is TGTGCCAGCAGCTTATCTGCTGAAAAACTGTTTTTT.

This clonotype showed up just a few times. The chain is built from TRBV18 and TRBJ2-1; 8 bases agree with TRBD2. Germline values: CDR1 KGHSH, CDR2 LQKENI. Trimming cost V 4 bases and J 3 bases; bases outside gene matches: 5. CDR3 length: 15 residues. DNA of the CDR3: TGTGCCAGCTCACTAGCGGGAAATTACTACAATGAGCAGTTCTTC. Translation: CASSLAGNYYNEQFF.

This clonotype was seen at least ten times. The rearrangement joins TRBV10-3 to TRBJ1-6, with 8 bases lining up with TRBD1. Germline trimming cut 10 bases from V and 5 bases from J; bases unmatched to any gene: 4. CDR1 is ENHRY, CDR2 SYGVKD, per germline. CDR3 size: 13 residues. The chain's CDR3 is CASKTGDNSPLHF. DNA of the CDR3: TGTGCCAGCAAGACAGGGGATAATTCACCCCTCCACTTT.

The gene calls are TRBV5-1 and TRBJ1-1; TRBD1 matches 8 bases. This CDR3 contains 15 residues. Germline trimming cut 2 bases from V and 5 bases from J; bases unmatched to any gene: 8. The germline V gene has CDR1 SGHRS and CDR2 YFSETQ. The CDR3: CASSFQGARETEAFF. The CDR3 DNA follows: TGCGCCAGCAGCTTCCAGGGGGCGCGTGAGACTGAAGCTTTCTTT.

This clonotype was picked up a small number of times. CDR3 bases: TGTGCCAGCAGCTTAGCGCGGACAGGGAGAATGGGAGCTGAAGCTTTCTTT. It encodes CASSLARTGRMGAEAFF. The chain is built from TRBV7-9 and TRBJ1-1; 8 bases fit TRBD1. Germline V gene lookup returns CDR1 SEHNR and CDR2 FQNEAQ (reference sequence). The CDR3 has 17 amino acids. The J segment lost 6 bases and the V segment lost 0 bases, leaving 12 bases of the junction unmatched.

This clonotype was observed a handful of times. The chain joins TRBV6-2 or TRBV6-3 to TRBJ2-5; D might be TRBD2 (5 bases). Per the germline V gene, CDR1 is MNHEY and CDR2 is SVGEGT. The CDR3 consists of 14 residues. Trimming cost V 6 bases and J 5 bases, with 16 bases left between them. Here the CDR3 reads CASSPSGAYETQYF. As DNA, the CDR3 is TGTGCCAGCAGCCCAAGCGGAGCTTACGAGACCCAGTACTTC.